Below, 12 T cell receptor beta chains from the same sample are listed, as sequenced in a study of cytomegalovirus exposure and HLA in healthy donors. Primers included in the PCR were 60 Vbeta and 13 Jbeta primers. Sequencing used immunoSEQ multiplex PCR; TCRdb keeps in-frame clones, though not all of them. This sample carries 95,000 to 150,000 clones, 60% to 75% of them seen once, and the ten largest clones take less than 3.5%. The sequencing input was PBMCs. The source of these receptors is a woman aged 40 to 55 in good health and CMV-seropositive.

The chain carries TRBV30 and TRBJ1-5; no definite D call. Germline-derived CDR1 and CDR2 are GTSNPN and SVGIG (reference sequence). CDR3 length: 12 amino acids. V was cut by 0 bases and J by 7 bases, with 7 bases left in between. The DNA of the CDR3 is TGTGCCTGGAGTGTGAGTTTGCAGCCCCAGCATTTT. It specifies CAWSVSLQPQHF.

The chain links TRBV7-6 to TRBJ2-7; possible D gene TRBD1, 6 bases. Germline-derived CDR1 and CDR2 are SGHVS and FNYEAQ. Trimming took 1 base from V and 4 from J, leaving 14 bases between them. The CDR3 sequence is 15 residues long. CDR3 region: CASSLVRAGVYEQYF. The DNA for the CDR3 is TGTGCCAGCAGCTTAGTCAGGGCAGGGGTATACGAGCAGTACTTC.

This clone was seen more than once but under ten times. The chain employs TRBV4-3 and TRBJ2-1, with 8 bases lining up with TRBD2. Trimming cost V 0 bases and J 7 bases; bases outside gene matches: 11. The V gene's germline CDR1 is LGHNA and CDR2 YSLEER. The CDR3 consists of 17 residues. This CDR3 is CASSQDTMGTRTNEQFF. The CDR3 region has the DNA TGCGCCAGCAGCCAAGATACTATGGGGACTAGAACGAATGAGCAGTTCTTC.

This chain joins TRBV5-1 and TRBJ2-1; 8 bases agree with TRBD2. The trim removed 3 bases at V and 7 bases at J, leaving 9 bases unmatched. Germline assignment: CDR1 SGHRS and CDR2 YFSETQ. The CDR3 spans 15 residues. DNA of the CDR3: TGCGCCAGCAGCTCGGAGGGGACTAGTTCTAATGAGCAGTTCTTC. Its translation is CASSSEGTSSNEQFF.

The V and J genes are TRBV9 and TRBJ2-5; possible D gene TRBD1, 6 bases. This CDR3 spans 16 amino acids. Trimming stripped 3 bases from V and 4 bases from J, with 19 bases between. In germline, CDR1 is SGDLS, CDR2 YYNGEE. As DNA, the CDR3 is TGTGCCAGCAGCGGGTCCCCGGGACAAGGTCGAGAGACCCAGTACTTC. Amino acid sequence: CASSGSPGQGRETQYF.

J is TRBJ2-2 and V is TRBV7-2; weak D call: TRBD2 (6 bases). The CDR3 covers 14 residues. The V end was cut by 3 bases, the J end by 6 bases, with 11 bases between. CDR1 is SGHTA and CDR2 is FQGNSA in the germline V gene. This CDR3 is CASSFGGRAGELFF. The CDR3 DNA reads TGTGCCAGCAGCTTTGGGGGGAGAGCCGGGGAGCTGTTTTTT.

The J gene is TRBJ1-1, the V gene TRBV11-2; 9 bases fit TRBD1. Germline assignment: CDR1 SGHAT and CDR2 FQNNGV. Unmatched junction bases numbered 4, after V lost 4 bases and J lost 4 bases. CDR3 size: 14 residues. The CDR3 DNA reads TGTGCCAGCAGCTCAGGGACAGGGCGCACTGAAGCTTTCTTT. As protein: CASSSGTGRTEAFF.

Remarks on this clone: Sequence at one end of the junction differs from germline and may be a read error. This specimen includes other DNA sequences encoding the same CDR3. The rearrangement uses TRBV6-5 and TRBJ1-2; D is uncertain. CDR3 length: 14 residues. Looked up from germline, CDR1 is MNHEY and CDR2 is SVGAGI. CDR3 amino acids: CASSYGGEGGGYTF. The CDR3 region has the DNA TGTGCTAGCAGTTACGGAGGAGAAGGAGGTGGCTACACCTTC.

This chain uses TRBV7-3 with TRBJ2-1, with a possible D match to TRBD2 (7 bases). V was trimmed by 2 bases and J by 2 bases, leaving 13 bases between them. There are 16 residues in the CDR3. CDR1 and CDR2 (germline): SGHTA, FQGTGA. The CDR3 loop is CASSLDGGPPYNEQFF. The CDR3 DNA follows: TGTGCCAGCAGCTTAGACGGGGGGCCTCCCTACAATGAGCAGTTCTTC.

The chain combines TRBV25-1 with TRBJ2-1; a possible D gene is TRBD1 (6 bases). V was clipped by 8 bases and J by 4 bases, with 15 bases between them. Per germline, CDR1 MGHDK and CDR2 SYGVNS. The CDR3 contains 14 residues. The CDR3 spells CASRGQSGYNEQFF. The CDR3, as DNA: TGTGCCAGCCGCGGACAGAGTGGGTACAATGAGCAGTTCTTC.

The V gene is TRBV19, the J gene TRBJ1-5; 12 nucleotides agree with TRBD1. Trimming removed 6 bases from V and 7 bases from J; junction bases left unmatched: 10. The CDR3 sequence is 16 residues long. Germline lookup yields CDR1 LNHDA and CDR2 SQIVND (reference sequence). The DNA for the CDR3 is TGTGCCAGTAGCTTTACCGGGACAGGGGGCCGGCAGCCCCAGCATTTT. Translation gives CASSFTGTGGRQPQHF.

CDR3 coding DNA: TGTGCCAGCACCACGACTGGAACCACACTTTACGAGCAGTACTTC. It yields the protein CASTTTGTTLYEQYF. The chain employs TRBV4-2 and TRBJ2-7; unclear D gene. The germline V gene has CDR1 LGHNA and CDR2 YNFKEQ. The CDR3 is made up of 15 amino acids. Trimming removed 7 bases at V and 4 bases at J, with 20 bases between.